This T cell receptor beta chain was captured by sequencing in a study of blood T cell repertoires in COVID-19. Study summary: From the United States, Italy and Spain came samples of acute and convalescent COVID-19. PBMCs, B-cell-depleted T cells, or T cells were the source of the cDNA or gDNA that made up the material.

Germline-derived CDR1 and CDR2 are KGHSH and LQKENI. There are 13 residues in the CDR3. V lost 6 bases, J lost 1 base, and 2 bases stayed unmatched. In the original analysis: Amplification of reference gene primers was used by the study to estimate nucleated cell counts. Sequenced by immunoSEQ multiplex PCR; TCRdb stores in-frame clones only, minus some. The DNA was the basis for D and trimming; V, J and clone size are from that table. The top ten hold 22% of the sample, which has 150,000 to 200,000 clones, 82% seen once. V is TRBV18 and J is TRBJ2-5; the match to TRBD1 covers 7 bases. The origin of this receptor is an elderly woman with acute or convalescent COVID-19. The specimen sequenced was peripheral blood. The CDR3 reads CASSTGPQETQYF. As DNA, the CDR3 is TGTGCCAGCTCGACAGGGCCCCAAGAGACCCAGTACTTC.